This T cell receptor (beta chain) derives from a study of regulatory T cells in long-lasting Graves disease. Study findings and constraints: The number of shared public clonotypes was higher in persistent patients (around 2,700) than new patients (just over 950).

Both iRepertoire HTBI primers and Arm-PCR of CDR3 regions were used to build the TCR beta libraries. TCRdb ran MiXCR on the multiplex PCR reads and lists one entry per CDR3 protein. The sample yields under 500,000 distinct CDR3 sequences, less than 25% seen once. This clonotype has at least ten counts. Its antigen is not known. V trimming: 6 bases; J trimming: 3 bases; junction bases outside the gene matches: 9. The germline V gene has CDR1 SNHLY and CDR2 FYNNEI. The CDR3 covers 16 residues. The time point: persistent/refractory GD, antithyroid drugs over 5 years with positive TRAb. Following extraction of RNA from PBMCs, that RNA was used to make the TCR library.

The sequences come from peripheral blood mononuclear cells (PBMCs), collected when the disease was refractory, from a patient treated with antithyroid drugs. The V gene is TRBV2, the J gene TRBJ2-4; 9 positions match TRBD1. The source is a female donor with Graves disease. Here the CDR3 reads CASSLTGTGNKNIQYF. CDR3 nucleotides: TGTGCCAGCAGCCTAACCGGGACAGGGAACAAAAACATTCAGTACTTC. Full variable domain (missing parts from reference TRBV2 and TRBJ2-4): EPEVTQTPSHQVTQMGQEVILRCVPISNHLYFYWYRQILGQKVEFLVSFYNNEISEKSEIFDDQFSVERPDGSNFTLKIRSTKLEDSAMYFCASSLTGTGNKNIQYFGAGTRLSVL.